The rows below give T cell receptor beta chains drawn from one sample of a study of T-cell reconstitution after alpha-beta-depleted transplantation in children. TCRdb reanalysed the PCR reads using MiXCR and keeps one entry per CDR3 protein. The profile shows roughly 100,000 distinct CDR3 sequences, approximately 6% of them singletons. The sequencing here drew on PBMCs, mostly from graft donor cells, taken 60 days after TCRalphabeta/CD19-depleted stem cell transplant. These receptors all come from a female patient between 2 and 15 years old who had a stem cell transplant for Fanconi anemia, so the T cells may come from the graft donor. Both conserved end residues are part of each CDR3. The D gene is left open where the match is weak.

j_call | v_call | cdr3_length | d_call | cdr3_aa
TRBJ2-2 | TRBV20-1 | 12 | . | CSAKGGPGELFF
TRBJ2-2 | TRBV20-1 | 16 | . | CCGQSPWAPGTGELFF
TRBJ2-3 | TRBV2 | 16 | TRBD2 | CASSLSGTSATDTQYF
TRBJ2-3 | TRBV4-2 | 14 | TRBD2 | CASSRGGNGDTQYF
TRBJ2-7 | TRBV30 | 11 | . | CAWGQSHEQYF
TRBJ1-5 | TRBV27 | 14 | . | CASSLRGYNQPQHF
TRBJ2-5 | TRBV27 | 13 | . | CASSWDKQETQYF
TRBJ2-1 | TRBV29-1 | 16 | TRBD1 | CSVPKGQGEWTGEQFF
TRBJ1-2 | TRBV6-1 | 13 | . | CASRPGRHYGYTF
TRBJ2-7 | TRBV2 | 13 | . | CATRDGFSYEQYF
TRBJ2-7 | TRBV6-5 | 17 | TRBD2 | CASTRDSLAGGPNEQYF